The rows below give T cell receptor beta chains drawn from one sample of a study of lymphopenia after photon versus proton radiotherapy. Clones were sequenced by immunoSEQ multiplex PCR, and TCRdb holds only the in-frame ones, with some missing. This table holds 30,000 to 40,000 clones, over 75% found once. The material sequenced was peripheral blood, taken from a patient treated with proton-based radiotherapy. These receptors were taken from a woman between 65 and 79 years old with pancreatic cancer. Each CDR3 is given with its conserved first and last residue. A D gene is named only where the DNA matches it firmly. Expanded clones get a size class; other rows say once, few or many, or leave the size out.

>-|-|15|TRBV5-4|TRBJ2-5
TGTGCCAGCAGCCCTGACCCACTAGGTGGGGAGACCCAGTACTTC
CASSPDPLGGETQYF
>few|TRBD1|15|TRBV7-9|TRBJ2-1
TGTGCCAGCAGCTTACGGGGGACAGGTGACAATGAGCAGTTCTTC
CASSLRGTGDNEQFF
>-|TRBD2|16|TRBV7-9|TRBJ2-5
TGTGCCAGCAGCCGCCTAGCGGGAGGGCAGGGGGAGACCCAGTACTTC
CASSRLAGGQGETQYF
>-|-|15|TRBV5-8|TRBJ2-3
TGTGCCAGCAGCTTAATAGGAGTTTTTGCAGATACGCAGTATTTT
CASSLIGVFADTQYF
>few|TRBD2|14|TRBV30|TRBJ2-7
TGTGCCTGGATGAGGGGCGGGAGTTCCTACGAGCAGTACTTC
CAWMRGGSSYEQYF
>-|-|11|TRBV5-6|TRBJ2-1
TGTGCCAGCAGCTTACCTTTTGAGCAGTTCTTC
CASSLPFEQFF
>-|-|12|TRBV30|TRBJ1-2
TGTGCCTGGGCCGACAGCAGCTATGGCTACACCTTC
CAWADSSYGYTF
>-|-|14|TRBV7-3|TRBJ1-1
TGTGCCAGCAGCTTAAGTAAAGGGTCCACTGAAGCTTTCTTT
CASSLSKGSTEAFF
>-|TRBD2|17|TRBV19|TRBJ2-5
TGTGCCAGCCCCCCTAAGTTAGGCAGGGAGGGCCAAGAGACCCAGTACTTC
CASPPKLGREGQETQYF
>-|-|16|TRBV11-1|TRBJ2-7
TGTGCCAGCAGCTTAGGGGATGGGGGCGCCTCCTACGAGCAGTACTTC
CASSLGDGGASYEQYF
>-|-|14|TRBV21-1|TRBJ2-3
TGTGCCAGCAGCTCGAGGACAGGGCCAGATACGCAGTATTTT
CASSSRTGPDTQYF
>once|-|16|TRBV4-3|TRBJ2-1
TGCGCCAGCAGCCAAGATCGGCAGGGTTTGAACAATGAGCAGTTCTTC
CASSQDRQGLNNEQFF
>once|TRBD1|15|TRBV19|TRBJ1-2
TGTGCCAGTATCCGGGCGGACAGGGCTAACTATGGCTACACCTTC
CASIRADRANYGYTF